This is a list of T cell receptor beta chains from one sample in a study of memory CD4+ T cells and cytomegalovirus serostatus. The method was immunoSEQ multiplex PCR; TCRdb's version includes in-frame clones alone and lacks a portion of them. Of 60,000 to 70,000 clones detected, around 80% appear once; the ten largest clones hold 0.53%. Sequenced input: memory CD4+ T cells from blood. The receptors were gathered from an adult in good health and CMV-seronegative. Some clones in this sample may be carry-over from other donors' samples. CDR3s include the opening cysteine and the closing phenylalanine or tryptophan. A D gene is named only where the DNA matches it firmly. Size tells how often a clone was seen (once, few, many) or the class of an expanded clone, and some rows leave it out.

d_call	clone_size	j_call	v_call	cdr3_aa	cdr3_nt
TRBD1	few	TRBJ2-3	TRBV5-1	CASSLGGTGLDTQYF	TGCGCCAGCAGCTTGGGCGGGACAGGGCTGGATACGCAGTATTTT
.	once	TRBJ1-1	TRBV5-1	CASSFESVSGEAFF	TGCGCCAGCAGCTTTGAGTCAGTTTCTGGTGAAGCTTTCTTT
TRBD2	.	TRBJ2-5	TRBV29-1	CSVVSGSWQETQYF	TGCAGCGTTGTCAGCGGGAGTTGGCAAGAGACCCAGTACTTC
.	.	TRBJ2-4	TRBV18	CASSPGAVDTFLAKNIQYF	TGTGCCAGCTCACCGGGGGCAGTTGATACTTTCCTAGCCAAAAACATTCAGTACTTC
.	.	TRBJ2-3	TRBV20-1	CSASTDTQYF	TGCAGTGCTAGCACAGATACGCAGTATTTT
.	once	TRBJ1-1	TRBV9	CASSVDGLMNTEAFF	TGTGCCAGCAGCGTAGACGGTCTGATGAACACTGAAGCTTTCTTT
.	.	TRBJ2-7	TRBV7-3	CASSLSGSYEQYF	TGTGCCAGCAGCTTATCAGGATCCTACGAGCAGTACTTC
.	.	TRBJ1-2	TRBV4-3	CASSQGGQRANYGYTF	TGCGCCAGCAGCCAAGGCGGACAGAGAGCTAACTATGGCTACACCTTC
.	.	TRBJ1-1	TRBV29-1	CSVGAGLMRGTEAFF	TGCAGCGTTGGAGCGGGCCTTATGAGGGGCACTGAAGCTTTCTTT
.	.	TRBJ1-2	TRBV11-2	CASSLGAAPNYGYTF	TGTGCCAGCAGCTTAGGGGCAGCCCCTAACTATGGCTACACCTTC
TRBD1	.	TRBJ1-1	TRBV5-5	CASSYDRGSGTEAFF	TGTGCCAGCAGCTACGACAGGGGGTCGGGCACTGAAGCTTTCTTT